This entry describes one T cell receptor beta chain. What it binds is unknown. Clones were read by immunoSEQ multiplex PCR, and TCRdb kept only the in-frame ones, dropping some. The table records 130,000 or so clones, roughly nine tenths of them present only once. Germline lookup yields CDR1 MNHEY and CDR2 SVGAGI. Trimming pared 0 bases from V and 3 bases from J, leaving 15 bases between. The CDR3 sequence is 16 residues long. The data derive from a study of T cell responses to AZD1222 COVID-19 vaccine. Study findings and constraints: In a largely white British group with more females than males, clonal diversity was possibly underestimated. None of the repertoires were sampled until the peak T cell response had passed.

V is TRBV6-5 and J is TRBJ2-7; D possibly corresponds to TRBD1 (5 bases). This TCR came from an adult in good health. Sample: peripheral blood, taken on day 0 of AZD1222 vaccination. The CDR3 region has the DNA TGTGCCAGCAGTTACTCGGCAGGGTTCAACCTCTACGAGCAGTACTTC. Amino acids: CASSYSAGFNLYEQYF.